This record covers a single T cell receptor (beta chain). This entry belongs to a study of cytomegalovirus exposure and HLA in healthy donors. This PCR relied on a set of 60 Vbeta primers and 13 Jbeta primers. Sequencing was performed with immunoSEQ multiplex PCR; in TCRdb, only in-frame clones are kept and a portion is missing. The sample consists of approximately 74,000 clones, 80% to 90% of them appearing once. In germline, CDR1 is GTSNPN, CDR2 SVGIG (reference sequence). This CDR3 spans 14 amino acids. Trimming cost V 5 bases and J 0 bases, with 13 bases left between them. The sequenced material came from PBMCs. This chain connects TRBV30 to TRBJ1-1; possibly TRBD1 for D (5 bases). This TCR came from a woman aged 25 to 39 in good health and CMV-seronegative. As DNA, the CDR3 is TGTGCCTGGTTGCCGACAGTTCTGAACACTGAAGCTTTCTTT. Its translation is CAWLPTVLNTEAFF.